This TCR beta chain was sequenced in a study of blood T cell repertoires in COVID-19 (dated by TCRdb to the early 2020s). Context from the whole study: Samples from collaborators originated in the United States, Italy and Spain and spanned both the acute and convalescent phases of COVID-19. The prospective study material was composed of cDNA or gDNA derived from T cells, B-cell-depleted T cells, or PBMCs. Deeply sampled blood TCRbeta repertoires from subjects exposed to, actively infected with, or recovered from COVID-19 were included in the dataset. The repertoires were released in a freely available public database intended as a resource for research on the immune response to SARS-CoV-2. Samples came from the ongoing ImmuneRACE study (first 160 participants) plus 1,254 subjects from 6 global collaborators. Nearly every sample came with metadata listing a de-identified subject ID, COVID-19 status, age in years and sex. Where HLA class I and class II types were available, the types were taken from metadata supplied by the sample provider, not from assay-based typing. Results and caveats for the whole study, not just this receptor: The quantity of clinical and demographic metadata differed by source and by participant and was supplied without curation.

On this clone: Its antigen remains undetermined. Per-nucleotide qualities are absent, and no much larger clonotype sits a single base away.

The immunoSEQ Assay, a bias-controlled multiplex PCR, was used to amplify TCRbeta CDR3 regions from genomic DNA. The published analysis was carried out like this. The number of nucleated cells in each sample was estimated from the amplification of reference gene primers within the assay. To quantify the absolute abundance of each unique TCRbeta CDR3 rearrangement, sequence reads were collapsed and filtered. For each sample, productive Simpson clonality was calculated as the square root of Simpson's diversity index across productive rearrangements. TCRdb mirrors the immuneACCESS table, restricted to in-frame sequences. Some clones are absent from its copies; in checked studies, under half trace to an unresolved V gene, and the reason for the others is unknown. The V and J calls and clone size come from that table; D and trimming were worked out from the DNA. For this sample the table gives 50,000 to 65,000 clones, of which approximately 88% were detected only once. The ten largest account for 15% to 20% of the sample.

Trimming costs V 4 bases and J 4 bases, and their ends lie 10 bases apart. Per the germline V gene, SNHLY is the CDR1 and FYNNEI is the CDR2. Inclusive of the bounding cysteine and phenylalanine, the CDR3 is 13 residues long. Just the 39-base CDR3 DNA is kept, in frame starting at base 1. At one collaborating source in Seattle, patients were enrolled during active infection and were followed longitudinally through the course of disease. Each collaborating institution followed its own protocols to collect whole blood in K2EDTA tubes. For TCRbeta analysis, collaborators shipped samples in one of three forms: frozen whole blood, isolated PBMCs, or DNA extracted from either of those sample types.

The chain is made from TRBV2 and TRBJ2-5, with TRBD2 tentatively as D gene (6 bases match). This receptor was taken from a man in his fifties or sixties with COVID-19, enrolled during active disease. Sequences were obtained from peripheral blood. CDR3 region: CASSGNSGETQYF. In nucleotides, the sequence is TGTGCCAGCAGTGGAAATAGCGGAGAGACCCAGTACTTC. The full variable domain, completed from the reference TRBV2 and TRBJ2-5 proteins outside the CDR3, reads EPEVTQTPSHQVTQMGQEVILRCVPISNHLYFYWYRQILGQKVEFLVSFYNNEISEKSEIFDDQFSVERPDGSNFTLKIRSTKLEDSAMYFCASSGNSGETQYFGPGTRLLVL.